The T cell receptor beta chain described here comes from a study of response to subunit inactivated influenza vaccine. In TCRdb, the RT-PCR reads were re-called with MiXCR into one record per CDR3 protein. The sample includes about 830,000 distinct CDR3 sequences, less than 20% of them seen just once. Overall study findings and caveats: Few additional T cells are recruited per seasonal influenza vaccination, authors suggested.

The CDR3 sequence is 15 residues long. CDR1 is SGHRS, CDR2 YFSETQ, per germline. Trimming cost V 0 bases and J 1 base; bases outside gene matches: 3. To note about this clonotype: The antigen is unknown.

The V call is TRBV5-1, the J call TRBJ1-1; 7 bases agree with TRBD1. This receptor was identified in a man over 45 who received an inactivated influenza vaccine. This specimen consisted of PBMCs from blood, obtained roughly 5 days after vaccination. The CDR3 is CASSLAGQRNTEAFF. CDR3 sequence (DNA): TGCGCCAGCAGCTTGGCGGGACAGCGGAACACTGAAGCTTTCTTT.